These 14 T cell receptor beta chains were sequenced from one sample in a study of cytomegalovirus exposure and HLA in healthy donors. 60 Vbeta and 13 Jbeta primers were used in PCR. This table comes from immunoSEQ multiplex PCR, and its TCRdb copy is limited to in-frame clones, with some not included. The sample lists about 160,000 clones, more than 80% occurring once. Specimen: PBMCs. These receptors were taken from a woman in her forties or fifties in good health and CMV-seronegative.

The V and J genes are TRBV27 and TRBJ2-3; the match to TRBD2 covers 10 bases. Trimming removed 5 bases from V and 2 bases from J; junction bases left unmatched: 7. Germline CDR1 and CDR2: MNHEY and SMNVEV (reference sequence). This CDR3 spans 16 amino acids. The CDR3 sequence is CASSRLTSGYTDTQYF. Here the CDR3 DNA reads TGTGCCAGCAGTCGATTGACTAGCGGGTACACAGATACGCAGTATTTT.

V usage is TRBV7-9 and J usage is TRBJ2-2, with D hard to call. This CDR3 is built from 14 residues. The V and J ends lost 2 bases and 5 bases respectively, with 9 bases between them. CDR1 is SEHNR, CDR2 FQNEAQ, per germline (reference sequence). CDR3: CASSLQSVTGELFF. The DNA for the CDR3 is TGTGCCAGCAGCTTACAGAGCGTGACCGGGGAGCTGTTTTTT.

The chain is built from TRBV5-6 and TRBJ2-6, with a weak D call TRBD1 (5 bases). The CDR3 has 15 residues. Trimming took off 0 bases at V and 2 bases at J, with 6 bases between the two ends. CDR1 is SGHDT, CDR2 YYEEEE, per germline. The CDR3 region is CASSLVRAGANVLTF. DNA of the CDR3: TGTGCCAGCAGCTTGGTCAGGGCTGGGGCCAACGTCCTGACTTTC.

This sequence joins TRBV7-6 and TRBJ1-1; D is unresolved. The CDR3 covers 15 residues. Trimming left V 5 bases short and J 1 base short, with 14 bases between. Per germline, CDR1 SGHVS and CDR2 FNYEAQ. The DNA for the CDR3 is TGTGCCAGCAGCCTCGGGGTGAAGGGGAACACTGAAGCTTTCTTT. Its protein product is CASSLGVKGNTEAFF. Supplemented by reference TRBV7-6 and TRBJ1-1, the full variable domain reads GAGVSQSPRYKVTKRGQDVALRCDPISGHVSLYWYRQALGQGPEFLTYFNYEAQQDKSGLPNDRFSAERPEGSISTLTIQRTEQRDSAMYRCASSLGVKGNTEAFFGQGTRLTVV.

The chain is built from TRBV7-9 and TRBJ2-1; maybe TRBD1 (5 bases). V gave up 3 bases and J gave up 8 bases, with 17 bases separating them. CDR3 length equals 15 residues. CDR1 and CDR2 (germline): SEHNR, FQNEAQ (reference sequence). The CDR3 here is CASSFDRTWFDEQFF. DNA for the CDR3: TGTGCCAGCAGCTTTGACAGAACGTGGTTTGATGAGCAGTTCTTC. Drawing the rest from reference TRBV7-9 and TRBJ2-1, the complete variable domain is DTGVSQNPRHKITKRGQNVTFRCDPISEHNRLYWYRQTLGQGPEFLTYFQNEAQLEKSRLLSDRFSAERPKGSFSTLEIQRTEQGDSAMYLCASSFDRTWFDEQFFGPGTRLTVL.

The chain is built from TRBV7-9 and TRBJ1-1, with TRBD1 matching 7 bases. Germline V CDR1 and CDR2: SEHNR, FQNEAQ (reference sequence). Germline trimming cut 5 bases from V and 2 bases from J; bases unmatched to any gene: 8. This CDR3 contains 15 residues. The CDR3 bases are TGTGCCAGCAGCCCCCGACAGGGTAGTAACACTGAAGCTTTCTTT. It yields the protein CASSPRQGSNTEAFF. Drawing the rest from reference TRBV7-9 and TRBJ1-1, the complete variable domain is DTGVSQNPRHKITKRGQNVTFRCDPISEHNRLYWYRQTLGQGPEFLTYFQNEAQLEKSRLLSDRFSAERPKGSFSTLEIQRTEQGDSAMYLCASSPRQGSNTEAFFGQGTRLTVV.

The chain employs TRBV7-2 and TRBJ1-2; D not certain. The CDR3 sequence is 13 residues long. Looked up from germline, CDR1 is SGHTA and CDR2 is FQGNSA. The V and J ends lost 5 bases and 8 bases respectively, with 15 bases between them. CDR3 DNA: TGTGCCAGCAGCCCAGCGCGGGTCCGGGGCTACACCTTC. The encoded protein is CASSPARVRGYTF.

The chain is built from TRBV28 and TRBJ2-7; 14 bases are a match to TRBD2. The CDR3 has 20 amino acids. J gave up 1 base and V 3 bases, and 14 bases lay outside the gene matches. Germline CDR1 MDHEN, CDR2 SYDVKM. CDR3 in amino acids: CASSFLISGLAGALSYEQYF. CDR3 nucleotides: TGTGCCAGCAGTTTCCTCATCTCGGGACTAGCGGGAGCGCTTTCCTACGAGCAGTACTTC.

The sample holds a few counts of this clone. The chain employs TRBV5-1 and TRBJ2-7; TRBD1 might be the D (5 bases). The CDR3 length is 15 residues. With 5 bases removed from V and 5 bases from J, the gap between germline ends came to 20 bases. CDR1 is SGHRS and CDR2 is YFSETQ in the germline V gene. CDR3 DNA: TGCGCCAGCAGTTCCTCAGGGTACCCTCGTGACGAGCAGTACTTC. Its translation: CASSSSGYPRDEQYF.

This clone occurred a few times. The J gene is TRBJ2-7, the V gene TRBV9; the match to TRBD2 covers 8 bases. The V segment lost 4 bases and the J segment 4 bases; nucleotides outside the gene matches: 10. The CDR3 is made up of 15 amino acids. From germline, CDR1 is SGDLS and CDR2 YYNGEE. CDR3 coding DNA: TGTGCCAGCAGCCCCTGGGCGGGAGGCCGTTACGAGCAGTACTTC. As protein: CASSPWAGGRYEQYF.

The V and J genes are TRBV27 and TRBJ2-5, with 15 positions matching TRBD2. CDR3 length: 14 amino acids. V shed 5 bases and J 11 bases; nucleotides not matched to a gene: 6. The V gene's germline CDR1 is MNHEY and CDR2 SMNVEV (reference sequence). The CDR3 reads CASSPRTSGREQYF. CDR3 nucleotides: TGTGCCAGCAGTCCTCGGACTAGCGGGAGGGAACAGTACTTC.

The chain recombines TRBV5-5 with TRBJ1-4, with no clear D. CDR3 length equals 17 residues. V lost 3 bases, J lost 3 bases, and 18 bases lay in between. CDR1 SGHKS and CDR2 YYEKEE come from the germline V gene (reference sequence). CDR3 nucleotides: TGTGCCAGCAGCTCCAGCCCTCGAGGAAAATCTAATGAAAAACTGTTTTTT. This translates into CASSSSPRGKSNEKLFF.

The V call is TRBV21-1, the J call TRBJ2-4; whether TRBD2, the table's D call, matches the DNA was not checked. TRBV21-1 is assigned pseudogene status. The CDR3 extends over 16 amino acids. The CDR3 nucleotides read TGTGCCAGCAGCAAAAAGGGGGGGCTAGCCAAAAACATTCAGTACTTC. Translating it yields CASSKKGGLAKNIQYF.

J is TRBJ1-1 and V is TRBV7-2; 8 nucleotides match TRBD1. The CDR3 sequence is 15 residues long. Germline V gene lookup returns CDR1 SGHTA and CDR2 FQGNSA. Trimming cost V 1 base and J 7 bases; bases outside gene matches: 8. The CDR3, as DNA: TGTGCCAGCAGCTTAGGCGGCAGGGGGCTCGGTGAAGCTTTCTTT. This codes for CASSLGGRGLGEAFF. The full variable domain, completed using reference TRBV7-2 and TRBJ1-1, is GAGVSQSPSNKVTEKGKDVELRCDPISGHTALYWYRQSLGQGLEFLIYFQGNSAPDKSGLPSDRFSAERTGGSVSTLTIQRTQQEDSAVYLCASSLGGRGLGEAFFGQGTRLTVV.